The following is a T cell receptor (beta chain) sequence with its context. The CDR3 runs to 14 residues. Trimming took 4 bases from V and 3 from J, leaving 12 bases between them. Germline CDR1 GTSNPN, CDR2 SVGIG (reference sequence). Survey-level TCR beta sequencing used the immunoSEQ assay. TCRdb's copy holds only in-frame clones and misses some; the assay was immunoSEQ multiplex PCR. Here the sample spans some 68,000 clones, just over 90% being singletons. The clonotype was recovered from a man between 40 and 49 years old with rheumatoid arthritis. The rearrangement joins TRBV30 to TRBJ2-2; the D gene is possibly TRBD2 (5 bases). Material for sequencing was PBMCs. CDR3 coding DNA: TGTGCCTGGAATTGGCTAGCTGACACCGGGGAGCTGTTTTTT. It yields the protein CAWNWLADTGELFF.